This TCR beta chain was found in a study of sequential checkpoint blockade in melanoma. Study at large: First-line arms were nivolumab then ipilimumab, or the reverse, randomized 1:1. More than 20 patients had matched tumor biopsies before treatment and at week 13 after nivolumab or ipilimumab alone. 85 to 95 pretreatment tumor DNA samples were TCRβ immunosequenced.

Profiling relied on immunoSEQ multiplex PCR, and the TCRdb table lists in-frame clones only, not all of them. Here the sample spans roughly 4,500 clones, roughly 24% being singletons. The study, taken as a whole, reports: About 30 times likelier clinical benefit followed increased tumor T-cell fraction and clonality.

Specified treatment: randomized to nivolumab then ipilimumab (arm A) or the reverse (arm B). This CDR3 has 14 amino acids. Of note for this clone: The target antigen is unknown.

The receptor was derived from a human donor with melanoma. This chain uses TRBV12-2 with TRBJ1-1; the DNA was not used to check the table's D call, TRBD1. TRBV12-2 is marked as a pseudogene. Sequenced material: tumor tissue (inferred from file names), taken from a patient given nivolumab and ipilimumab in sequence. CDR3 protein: CASRLAFRGTEAFF. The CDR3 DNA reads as TGTGCAAGTCGCTTAGCGTTTAGGGGCACTGAAGCTTTCTTT.